The rows below give T cell receptor beta chains drawn from one sample of a study of blood T cells in healthy people across ages. TCRdb reprocessed the 5' RACE reads with MiXCR, giving one entry per CDR3 protein. This repertoire shows around 1.7 million distinct CDR3 sequences, 28% found once; its top ten account for about 7.7%. The sequenced material came from blood. These receptors were taken from a woman aged 30 to 39 in good health. Each CDR3 is given with its conserved first and last residue. The D gene is left open where the match is weak. Some rows have no size entry. The others give once, few or many, or a class for an expanded clone.

clone_size,j_call,v_call,d_call,cdr3_aa,cdr3_nt
many,TRBJ2-3,TRBV20-1,.,CSARPAGVAVTDTQYF,TGCAGTGCTAGACCCGCAGGGGTAGCGGTCACAGATACGCAGTATTTT
.,TRBJ1-5,TRBV7-2,.,CASSLGAMEGNQPQHF,TGTGCCAGCAGTTTGGGGGCGATGGAAGGCAATCAGCCCCAGCATTTT
.,TRBJ2-1,TRBV6-2/TRBV6-3,.,CASSYDGKEQFF,TGTGCCAGCAGTTACGATGGTAAAGAGCAGTTCTTC
.,TRBJ2-7,TRBV6-2/TRBV6-3,.,CASRYGSEQYF,TGTGCCAGCAGGTACGGCTCCGAGCAGTACTTC
few,TRBJ2-5,TRBV6-4,.,CASSEQPLGTQYF,TGTGCCAGCAGTGAACAACCCTTAGGGACCCAGTACTTC
few,TRBJ2-1,TRBV2,.,CASTREPSYNEQFF,TGTGCCAGCACTCGGGAACCCTCCTACAATGAGCAGTTCTTC
many,TRBJ2-3,TRBV4-1,.,CASSQSPDTQYF,TGCGCCAGCAGCCAGAGCCCAGATACGCAGTATTTT
.,TRBJ1-5,TRBV15,.,CATSREQGPGQPQHF,TGTGCCACCAGCAGAGAACAGGGCCCAGGACAGCCCCAGCATTTT
.,TRBJ2-3,TRBV5-1,TRBD2,CASSLRTSGGRTDTQYF,TGCGCCAGCAGCCTAAGGACTAGCGGGGGTCGCACAGATACGCAGTATTTT
few,TRBJ2-3,TRBV7-2,TRBD2,CASSKGLAEPTDTQYF,TGTGCCAGCAGCAAAGGACTAGCGGAACCCACAGATACGCAGTATTTT
.,TRBJ1-5,TRBV7-2,.,CASSLDSPVQPQHF,TGTGCCAGCAGCTTAGACTCTCCGGTTCAGCCCCAGCATTTT
.,TRBJ2-5,TRBV4-1,.,CASSRGERLEETQYF,TGCGCCAGCAGCCGGGGGGAAAGGCTTGAAGAGACCCAGTACTTC
.,TRBJ1-2,TRBV18,.,CASSPRQVDGYAF,TGTGCCAGCTCACCCCGACAGGTTGATGGCTACGCCTTC
few,TRBJ2-1,TRBV7-2,TRBD1,CASSLGTGAHNEQFF,TGTGCCAGCAGCTTAGGCACAGGGGCCCACAATGAGCAGTTCTTC
few,TRBJ2-1,TRBV10-3,.,CAISEAGSYNEQFF,TGTGCCATCAGTGAAGCGGGCTCCTACAATGAGCAGTTCTTC
.,TRBJ2-1,TRBV11-2,.,CASSSTLGATADNEQFF,TGTGCCAGCAGCTCTACGTTAGGGGCGACCGCAGACAATGAGCAGTTCTTC
.,TRBJ2-3,TRBV9,.,CTSSVVTGRTDTQYF,TGTACCAGCAGCGTAGTCACGGGTCGCACAGATACGCAGTATTTT
.,TRBJ2-7,TRBV5-1,TRBD1,CASSFWTGGEQYF,TGCGCCAGCAGCTTTTGGACAGGGGGCGAGCAGTACTTC
.,TRBJ2-1,TRBV6-6,.,CASSLGKGSPYNEQFF,TGTGCCAGCAGTTTGGGAAAGGGGAGCCCCTACAATGAGCAGTTCTTC
.,TRBJ2-2,TRBV5-5,TRBD1,CASSRAQGASGELFF,TGTGCCAGCAGCCGTGCACAGGGGGCGTCCGGGGAGCTGTTTTTT
.,TRBJ1-6,TRBV7-2,.,CASSLARVENSPLHF,TGTGCCAGCAGCTTAGCCAGGGTGGAGAATTCACCCCTCCACTTT
many,TRBJ2-1,TRBV6-5,.,CASSYSSLGEHNEQFF,TGTGCCAGCAGTTACTCGAGTCTAGGGGAACACAATGAGCAGTTCTTC
many,TRBJ2-4,TRBV15,.,CATADSKNIQYF,TGTGCCACCGCGGATTCCAAAAACATTCAGTACTTC
.,TRBJ2-1,TRBV12-3/TRBV12-4,.,CASSPVKGPGYEQFF,TGTGCCAGCAGTCCGGTTAAAGGTCCCGGATACGAGCAGTTCTTC
once,TRBJ1-1,TRBV9,.,CASSPWTVPNTEAFF,TGTGCCAGCAGCCCGTGGACAGTCCCGAACACTGAAGCTTTCTTT
.,TRBJ1-5,TRBV20-1,.,CSARKPTGNQPQHF,TGCAGTGCTAGAAAGCCGACAGGCAATCAGCCCCAGCATTTT
few,TRBJ2-2,TRBV4-1,.,CASSQALAIGELFF,TGCGCCAGCAGCCAAGCGCTAGCCATCGGGGAGCTGTTTTTT
few,TRBJ2-7,TRBV7-9,TRBD2,CASSKGLAGSTYEQYF,TGTGCCAGCAGCAAGGGACTAGCGGGCTCCACCTACGAGCAGTACTTC
many,TRBJ2-7,TRBV20-1,.,CSARDPDSATYEQYF,TGCAGTGCTAGAGATCCCGACAGTGCGACCTACGAGCAGTACTTC
many,TRBJ2-7,TRBV7-2,TRBD1,CASSLGTGDQYEQYF,TGTGCCAGCAGCTTAGGGACAGGGGATCAATACGAGCAGTACTTC
few,TRBJ2-1,TRBV11-2,TRBD2,CASTIAGAKSNEQFF,TGTGCCAGCACCATAGCGGGAGCCAAGAGTAATGAGCAGTTCTTC
.,TRBJ1-1,TRBV2,.,CASARFGTEAFF,TGTGCCAGCGCGCGGTTCGGCACTGAAGCTTTCTTT
few,TRBJ2-7,TRBV5-1,TRBD2,CASSPLAGHNNEQYF,TGCGCCAGCAGCCCGCTAGCGGGTCACAACAATGAGCAGTACTTC
few,TRBJ2-3,TRBV7-2,TRBD1,CASSLTGARTDTQYF,TGTGCCAGCAGCTTAACAGGGGCGCGCACAGATACGCAGTATTTT
once,TRBJ2-2,TRBV11-2,.,CASSLDLGVPGELFF,TGTGCCAGCAGCTTAGATCTCGGGGTCCCCGGGGAGCTGTTTTTT
.,TRBJ2-7,TRBV18,TRBD2,CASSPGGAATHF,TGTGCCAGCTCACCCGGGGGGGCCGCTACCCACTTC
.,TRBJ2-1,TRBV28,.,CAGSLTSADNEQFF,TGTGCCGGCAGTTTGACTAGTGCCGACAATGAGCAGTTCTTC
few,TRBJ2-3,TRBV5-1,TRBD1,CAGSPGTGRDTQYF,TGCGCCGGCAGCCCAGGGACAGGGAGAGATACGCAGTATTTT
.,TRBJ2-5,TRBV5-1,TRBD1,CASSSKAGGVETQYF,TGCGCCAGCAGCTCAAAAGCAGGGGGCGTGGAGACCCAGTACTTC
few,TRBJ1-5,TRBV5-5,.,CASSPSRGFNQPQHF,TGTGCCAGCAGCCCGAGCCGGGGCTTTAATCAGCCCCAGCATTTT
.,TRBJ1-1,TRBV7-6,TRBD1,CASSPQGGMRAEAFF,TGTGCCAGCAGCCCTCAGGGGGGGATGCGGGCTGAAGCTTTCTTT
few,TRBJ2-5,TRBV7-9,.,CASTPGGTGPQETQYF,TGTGCCAGCACACCGGGAGGGACAGGGCCCCAAGAGACCCAGTACTTC
.,TRBJ2-1,TRBV5-1,TRBD2,CASSFETSLNEQFF,TGCGCCAGCAGCTTTGAGACTAGCCTCAATGAGCAGTTCTTC
.,TRBJ2-4,TRBV11-2,TRBD1,CASSFRGNIQYF,TGTGCCAGCAGCTTCAGGGGGAACATTCAGTACTTC
.,TRBJ1-1,TRBV20-1,TRBD1,CSAPSTGGNTEAFF,TGCAGTGCTCCGTCGACAGGGGGCAACACTGAAGCTTTCTTT
.,TRBJ2-3,TRBV29-1,TRBD1,CSATGTGYGDTQYF,TGCAGCGCCACTGGGACAGGGTACGGAGATACGCAGTATTTT
many,TRBJ2-1,TRBV5-1,TRBD2,CASSPSGGAGNEQFF,TGTGCCAGCAGTCCTAGCGGGGGGGCCGGCAATGAGCAGTTCTTC
.,TRBJ1-1,TRBV6-6,.,CASSYGVVGAEAFF,TGTGCCAGCAGTTACGGGGTTGTAGGGGCTGAAGCTTTCTTT
few,TRBJ2-5,TRBV5-1,TRBD2,CASSLPEASGGGTENQETQYF,TGCGCCAGCAGCTTACCGGAAGCTAGCGGCGGGGGGACGGAGAACCAAGAGACCCAGTACTTC
.,TRBJ2-7,TRBV2,.,CASTKLRKSREKDEQYF,TGTGCCAGCACGAAGCTTCGAAAATCCAGGGAGAAGGACGAGCAGTACTTC
.,TRBJ2-1,TRBV4-1,.,CASSQAFGDRHNEQFF,TGCGCCAGCAGCCAAGCTTTCGGGGATCGCCACAATGAGCAGTTCTTC
.,TRBJ2-4,TRBV29-1,TRBD2,CSVRRGIQYF,TGCAGCGTTAGGCGGGGGATCCAGTACTTC
.,TRBJ2-1,TRBV5-1,.,CASSLYFAGAGEQVF,TGCGCCAGCAGCTTGTACTTTGCGGGCGCGGGTGAGCAGGTCTTC
.,TRBJ1-2,TRBV3-1,.,CASSHGQGSSYGYTF,TGTGCCAGCAGCCATGGTCAGGGATCATCCTATGGCTACACCTTC